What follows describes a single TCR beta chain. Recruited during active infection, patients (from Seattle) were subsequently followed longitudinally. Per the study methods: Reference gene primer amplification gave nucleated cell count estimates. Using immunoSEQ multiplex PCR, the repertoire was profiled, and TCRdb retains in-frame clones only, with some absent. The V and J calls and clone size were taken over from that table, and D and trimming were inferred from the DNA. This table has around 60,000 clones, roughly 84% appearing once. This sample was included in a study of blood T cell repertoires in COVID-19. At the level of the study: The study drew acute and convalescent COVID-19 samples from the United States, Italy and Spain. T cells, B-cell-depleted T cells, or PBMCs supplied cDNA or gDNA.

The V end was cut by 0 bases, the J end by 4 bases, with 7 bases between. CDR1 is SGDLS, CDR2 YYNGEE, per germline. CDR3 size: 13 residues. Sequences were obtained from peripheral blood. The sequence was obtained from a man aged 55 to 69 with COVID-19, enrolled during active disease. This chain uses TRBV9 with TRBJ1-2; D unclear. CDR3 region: CASSVGLFYGYTF. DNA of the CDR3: TGTGCCAGCAGCGTAGGGCTTTTCTATGGCTACACCTTC. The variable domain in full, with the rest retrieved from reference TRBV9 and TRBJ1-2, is DSGVTQTPKHLITATGQRVTLRCSPRSGDLSVYWYQQSLDQGLQFLIQYYNGEERAKGNILERFSAQQFPDLHSELNLSSLELGDSALYFCASSVGLFYGYTFGSGTRLTVV.